The 21 T cell receptor beta chains below were found in one sample sequenced in a study of beta chain features in type 1 diabetes. The antigens for these receptors are not known. General study points: Moderately but significantly shorter TCRB CDR3s were found in Type 1 diabetes patients in all four CD4+ subsets.

Every bit of the isolated RNA underwent reverse transcription, so sequencing read expressed TCRB transcripts. The protocol was immunoSEQ multiplex PCR, while the TCRdb copy is restricted to in-frame clones and leaves out a portion. The sample yields 200,000 to 250,000 clones, 14% seen once. Sequenced input: naive CD4+ T cells from blood. Source of these receptors: a man aged 25-45 years with type 1 diabetes.

The chain is built from TRBV7-9 and TRBJ1-2, with TRBD1 matching 7 bases. Germline V gene data show CDR1 as SEHNR and CDR2 as FQNEAQ (reference sequence). This CDR3 spans 14 amino acids. The J segment lost 8 bases and the V segment lost 5 bases, leaving 11 bases of the junction unmatched. For the CDR3, the DNA is TGTGCCAGCAGCGCTTCCGGGACAGTCTTCGGCTACACCTTC. This gives the protein CASSASGTVFGYTF.

This clone appeared a few times. This chain connects TRBV19 to TRBJ1-1; 11 bases match TRBD1. The CDR3 sequence is 16 residues long. V lost 5 bases and J lost 3; bases outside the gene matches: 8. Germline CDR1 reads LNHDA; CDR2 reads SQIVND (reference sequence). The CDR3 nucleotides read TGTGCCAGTAGTCCATCGGACAGGGGGCCGGACACTGAAGCTTTCTTT. Protein sequence: CASSPSDRGPDTEAFF.

This clone was seen a handful of times. This rearrangement joins TRBV9 to TRBJ2-1; the D is unclear. CDR3 size: 13 residues. V was trimmed by 4 bases and J by 4 bases, leaving 9 bases between them. Germline values: CDR1 SGDLS, CDR2 YYNGEE. The chain's CDR3 is CASSRSVYNEQFF. The CDR3 DNA follows: TGTGCCAGCAGCAGGAGCGTGTACAATGAGCAGTTCTTC.

The rearrangement uses TRBV4-1 and TRBJ2-7, with D possibly matching TRBD1 (6 bases). The V end lost 4 bases, the J end lost 5 bases, and 12 bases lay between the germline ends. In germline, CDR1 is MGHRA, CDR2 YSYEKL. The CDR3 is 13 amino acids. Here the CDR3 reads CASSLPGVHEQYF. In DNA form, the CDR3 reads TGCGCCAGCAGCCTGCCAGGGGTCCACGAGCAGTACTTC.

In this sample, this clone turned up a few times. This chain uses TRBV5-6 with TRBJ1-2; D is unclear. This CDR3 is built from 12 residues. Germline CDR1 is SGHDT and CDR2 is YYEEEE. Between the trimmed V and J ends, which lost 0 bases and 6 bases, there was a span of 6 bases. CDR3 nucleotide sequence: TGTGCCAGCAGCTTGGTCGGGAATGGCTACACCTTC. Translating it yields CASSLVGNGYTF.

V and J are TRBV5-1 and TRBJ2-1, with D unclear. The CDR3 consists of 15 residues. The germline V and J ends were trimmed by 0 bases and 0 bases, with 7 bases remaining between them. Germline values: CDR1 SGHRS, CDR2 YFSETQ. The CDR3: CASSLEINSYNEQFF. The CDR3 nucleotides read TGCGCCAGCAGCTTGGAAATAAACTCCTACAATGAGCAGTTCTTC.

J is TRBJ2-3 and V is TRBV30, with 7 bases identical to TRBD2. V lost 5 bases to trimming and J lost 5 bases; unmatched junction nucleotides: 4. The CDR3 consists of 12 residues. Germline V CDR1 and CDR2: GTSNPN, SVGIG (reference sequence). CDR3 sequence reads: CAWGSGEDTQYF. The CDR3 nucleotides read TGTGCCTGGGGCAGCGGGGAAGATACGCAGTATTTT.

V and J are TRBV4-1 and TRBJ2-3; 8 bases agree with TRBD2. Looked up from germline, CDR1 is MGHRA and CDR2 is YSYEKL. CDR3 length equals 14 residues. V lost 4 bases, J lost 6 bases, and 6 bases stayed unmatched. This CDR3 reads CASSRVGTRDTQYF. The CDR3 coding sequence is TGCGCCAGCAGCCGGGTCGGGACTAGGGATACGCAGTATTTT.

V and J are TRBV7-2 and TRBJ2-5, with TRBD1 matching over 8 bases. The CDR3 sequence is 14 residues long. V dropped 6 bases and J dropped 1; count of bases not matched to a gene: 4. Germline V gives CDR1 SGHTA, CDR2 FQGNSA. CDR3 sequence: CASSPDRGQETQYF. The DNA of the CDR3 is TGTGCCAGCAGTCCCGACAGGGGCCAAGAGACCCAGTACTTC.

J is TRBJ2-5 and V is TRBV5-1; 14 nucleotides match TRBD2. From germline, CDR1 is SGHRS and CDR2 YFSETQ. The V and J ends lost 0 bases and 3 bases, in that order; junction bases with no gene match: 1. The CDR3 has 16 amino acids. CDR3 nucleotide sequence: TGCGCCAGCAGCTTGGGGGGACTAGCGGGAGAAGAGACCCAGTACTTC. Amino acid sequence: CASSLGGLAGEETQYF.

The chain has TRBV2 and TRBJ1-6; D perhaps matches TRBD1 (6 bases). V dropped 4 bases and J dropped 7 bases, with 8 bases sitting between them. CDR1 is SNHLY, CDR2 FYNNEI, per germline. The CDR3 has 13 residues. The CDR3 sequence is CASSGQGNSPLHF. The CDR3 bases are TGTGCCAGCAGTGGGCAGGGGAATTCACCCCTCCACTTT.

J is TRBJ1-5 and V is TRBV5-6, with D possibly TRBD1 on 5 matching bases. Germline loops: CDR1 SGHDT, CDR2 YYEEEE. V lost 0 bases, J lost 1 base, and 8 bases lay in between. The CDR3 is 15 amino acids. CDR3 sequence reads: CASSLGQLSNQPQHF. The CDR3 DNA is TGTGCCAGCAGCTTGGGACAGCTGAGCAATCAGCCCCAGCATTTT. The full variable domain, completed using reference TRBV5-6 and TRBJ1-5, is DAGVTQSPTHLIKTRGQQVTLRCSPKSGHDTVSWYQQALGQGPQFIFQYYEEEERQRGNFPDRFSGHQFPNYSSELNVNALLLGDSALYLCASSLGQLSNQPQHFGDGTRLSIL.

A few counts support this clone. This rearrangement joins TRBV6-1 to TRBJ1-5; D is perhaps TRBD1 (6 bases). V lost 6 bases and J 5 bases, leaving 14 bases between the germline ends. CDR3 length: 14 amino acids. The germline V gene encodes CDR1 MNHNS and CDR2 SASEGT. The CDR3 DNA follows: TGTGCCAGCAGGGCCGACAGGTCATATCAGCCCCAGCATTTT. This translates into CASRADRSYQPQHF.

CDR3: CASSAKDTEAFF. The DNA of the CDR3 is TGTGCCAGCAGCGCTAAAGACACTGAAGCTTTCTTT. This chain connects TRBV9 to TRBJ1-1; D is uncertain. This CDR3 is built from 12 residues. Germline V gene sequence: CDR1 SGDLS, CDR2 YYNGEE. V gave up 3 bases and J gave up 3 bases, with 6 bases separating them.

This clone is a singleton in its sample. The chain carries TRBV5-1 and TRBJ2-1; 8 nucleotides align to TRBD2. The length of the CDR3 is 17 residues. CDR1 is SGHRS, CDR2 YFSETQ, per germline. Germline trimming cut 2 bases from V and 0 bases from J; bases unmatched to any gene: 7. Here the CDR3 DNA reads TGCGCCAGCAGCTTAGTTAGCGGGGCGAGCTCCTACAATGAGCAGTTCTTC. Translating it yields CASSLVSGASSYNEQFF.

The gene calls are TRBV7-2 and TRBJ2-3; D is ambiguous. Germline V gives CDR1 SGHTA, CDR2 FQGNSA. This CDR3 has 13 residues. Trimming pared 1 base from V and 3 bases from J, leaving 5 bases between. CDR3 sequence reads: CASSLDGTDTQYF. As DNA, the CDR3 is TGTGCCAGCAGCTTAGACGGGACAGATACGCAGTATTTT.

This clone has more than one count but fewer than ten. V gene TRBV18 combines with J gene TRBJ2-6; D remains ambiguous. The germline gives CDR1 KGHSH, CDR2 LQKENI. V shed 6 bases and J shed 4 bases, with 13 bases lying between them. The CDR3 covers 15 residues. CDR3 bases: TGTGCCAGCTCCCCTGGGCCCGCGGGGGCCAACGTCCTGACTTTC. It translates to CASSPGPAGANVLTF.

In its sample, this clone was seen a few times. This chain connects TRBV5-1 to TRBJ2-5, with D tentatively TRBD1 (6 bases). V lost 4 bases and J lost 1, with 11 bases in between. This CDR3 has 14 amino acids. Per germline, CDR1 SGHRS and CDR2 YFSETQ. The CDR3 nucleotides read TGCGCCAGCAGCACCGGACAGCCCCAAGAGACCCAGTACTTC. Its translation is CASSTGQPQETQYF.

The chain joins TRBV5-1 to TRBJ2-4; TRBD2 agrees at 7 bases. Germline CDR1 reads SGHRS; CDR2 reads YFSETQ. After removal of 4 bases from V and 6 bases from J, the junction contained 13 bases not matched to a gene. The CDR3 extends over 16 amino acids. The CDR3 nucleotides read TGCGCCAGCAGCACCCCCGGGCCCAGGGAGGGAAACATTCAGTACTTC. Encoded protein: CASSTPGPREGNIQYF.

This chain joins TRBV7-9 and TRBJ2-5, with TRBD1 identical over 7 bases. The end of the DNA aligns better with TRBJ2-7, so the J call may be wrong. Germline CDR1 is SEHNR and CDR2 is FQNEAQ (reference sequence). This CDR3 spans 13 amino acids. The CDR3, as DNA: TGTGCCAGCAGCGAAGGGACAGTCTACGAGCAGTACTTC. This translates into CASSEGTVYEQYF.

Here the CDR3 DNA reads TGCGCCAGCAGCTGGGCCCCTGGGGAGACCCAGTACTTC. This sequence encodes CASSWAPGETQYF. V gene TRBV5-1 combines with J gene TRBJ2-5; D is undetermined. The CDR3 is made up of 13 amino acids. Trimming cost V 3 bases and J 5 bases, with 11 bases left between them. Germline lookup yields CDR1 SGHRS and CDR2 YFSETQ.